The 28 T cell receptor beta chains reported below all come from one sample, sequenced in a study of blood T cells in healthy people across ages. A second about 6 to 11 cycle PCR used barcoded and J-beta primers. A single record per CDR3 protein comes from TCRdb applying MiXCR to the 5' RACE reads. The sample records hundreds of thousands of distinct CDR3 sequences, roughly 20% being singletons. The specimen sequenced was blood. Receptor source: a man aged 70-80 years in good health.

The rearrangement uses TRBV9 and TRBJ2-7; D possibly corresponds to TRBD2 (6 bases). Trimming stripped 2 bases from V and 3 bases from J, with 12 bases between. This CDR3 has 14 amino acids. CDR1 and CDR2 from the germline V gene are SGDLS and YYNGEE. CDR3 region: CASSVGRGFYEQYF. The CDR3 bases are TGTGCCAGCAGCGTGGGCCGGGGGTTCTACGAGCAGTACTTC.

This clonotype turned up a few times. Just one base apart from a much larger clone, this may be a read error. This sequence joins TRBV9 and TRBJ1-4; D is unclear. The CDR3 extends over 14 amino acids. Germline CDR1 and CDR2: SGDLS and YYNGEE. CDR3 nucleotide sequence: TGTGCCAGCAGCGGCGGGCCAACTAATGAAAAACGGTTTTTT. It codes for CASSGGPTNEKRFF.

A few counts support this clonotype. The chain joins TRBV18 to TRBJ2-5; D call uncertain. Germline CDR1 is KGHSH and CDR2 is LQKENI. Trimming removed 6 bases from V and 0 bases from J, with 8 bases in between. This CDR3 is 13 amino acids long. CDR3 DNA sequence: TGTGCCAGCTCTACAGATTACCAAGAGACCCAGTACTTC. Its protein is CASSTDYQETQYF.

This clonotype appeared a few times. The rearrangement joins TRBV12-3 or TRBV12-4 to TRBJ2-5; TRBD2 matches at 7 bases. Trimming cost V 7 bases and J 4 bases; bases outside gene matches: 12. CDR3 size: 15 residues. The CDR3 nucleotides are TGTGCCAGCAATTTTGGTGGCGGGAGCTTAGAGACCCAGTACTTC. The encoded protein is CASNFGGGSLETQYF.

The V call is TRBV7-6, the J call TRBJ2-7, with 8 bases that match TRBD1. The end of the DNA is better explained by TRBJ2-1, so the J call may be wrong. The CDR3 extends over 16 amino acids. The germline V gene has CDR1 SGHVS and CDR2 FNYEAQ. The CDR3 region has the DNA TGTGCCAGCAGCTACTCACAGGACAGGGTCAACAATGAGCAGTTCTTC. Protein product: CASSYSQDRVNNEQFF.

There are a few counts of this clonotype. The chain combines TRBV20-1 with TRBJ1-4; no firm D call. Trimming stripped 6 bases from V and 11 bases from J, with 13 bases between. The germline V gene has CDR1 DFQATT and CDR2 SNEGSKA (reference sequence). There are 11 residues in the CDR3. The CDR3 loop reads CSAEDENKLFF. The DNA of the CDR3 is TGCAGTGCCGAGGACGAGAACAAACTGTTTTTT.

The chain is built from TRBV5-6 and TRBJ2-7; 13 nucleotides match TRBD2. With 4 bases clipped from V and 1 base from J, the junction kept 8 bases outside the gene matches. CDR1 SGHDT and CDR2 YYEEEE come from the germline V gene. This CDR3 is built from 17 residues. Here the CDR3 reads CASSPPRGLAGSYEQYF. As DNA, the CDR3 is TGTGCCAGCAGCCCGCCTAGGGGACTAGCGGGATCCTACGAGCAGTACTTC. Full variable domain (remainder filled in from reference TRBV5-6 and TRBJ2-7): DAGVTQSPTHLIKTRGQQVTLRCSPKSGHDTVSWYQQALGQGPQFIFQYYEEEERQRGNFPDRFSGHQFPNYSSELNVNALLLGDSALYLCASSPPRGLAGSYEQYFGPGTRLTVT.

This clonotype was seen more than once but under ten times. The chain is built from TRBV6-1 and TRBJ1-5; maybe TRBD1 (6 bases). CDR3 size: 14 residues. The germline V and J ends were trimmed by 2 bases and 9 bases, with 14 bases remaining between them. The germline V gene encodes CDR1 MNHNS and CDR2 SASEGT. This CDR3 is CASSEMYRERPQHF. CDR3 nucleotides: TGTGCCAGCAGTGAAATGTACAGGGAACGGCCCCAGCATTTT.

CDR3 residues: CASSEGTSGSWDIQYF. Written as DNA, the CDR3 is TGTGCCAGCAGTGAAGGGACTAGCGGGAGCTGGGACATTCAGTACTTC. The rearrangement links TRBV6-1 to TRBJ2-4; 13 bases agree with TRBD2. Trimming removed 1 base from V and 8 bases from J; junction bases left unmatched: 5. There are 16 residues in the CDR3. Germline CDR1 is MNHNS and CDR2 is SASEGT.

There are a few counts of this clonotype. The CDR3 nucleotides read TGTGCCAGCAGTGAAGCGAAAAAGGGAATTCAAGAGACCCAGTACTTC. It encodes CASSEAKKGIQETQYF. This chain links TRBV2 with TRBJ2-1; D ambiguous. The DNA end lines up better with TRBJ2-5; the J call may be wrong. This CDR3 has 16 amino acids. CDR1 is SNHLY and CDR2 is FYNNEI in the germline V gene.

The chain recombines TRBV2 with TRBJ2-2, with 10 bases lining up with TRBD1. The CDR3 is made up of 15 amino acids. J gave up 3 bases and V 5 bases, and 3 bases lay outside the gene matches. Germline values: CDR1 SNHLY, CDR2 FYNNEI. The CDR3 region has the DNA TGTGCCAGCAGTATTGGGACAGGGGACACCGGGGAGCTGTTTTTT. It encodes CASSIGTGDTGELFF.

This clonotype has just a few counts. The chain joins TRBV27 to TRBJ2-7, with TRBD2 matching 8 bases. The CDR3 consists of 14 residues. CDR1 and CDR2 (germline): MNHEY, SMNVEV (reference sequence). V shed 3 bases and J 3 bases; nucleotides not matched to a gene: 4. This CDR3 is CASSFTGTSYEQYF. CDR3 nucleotide sequence: TGTGCCAGCAGTTTTACCGGGACTAGCTACGAGCAGTACTTC.

This clonotype has just a few counts. CDR3 in DNA: TGTGCCAGCAGTGATCCGGGGACAGACGACAATTCACCCCTCCACTTT. Protein sequence: CASSDPGTDDNSPLHF. The rearrangement uses TRBV6-4 and TRBJ1-6, with TRBD1 matching over 7 bases. The CDR3 is 16 residues long. Unmatched junction bases numbered 9, after V lost 3 bases and J lost 7 bases. Germline V gene sequence: CDR1 MRHNA, CDR2 SNTAGT.

This clonotype was counted only a few times. V is TRBV9 and J is TRBJ1-1, with D unclear. The CDR3 runs 12 residues. The ends were cut back, 4 bases at V and 2 bases at J, with 6 bases in the middle. Germline V lookup: CDR1 SGDLS, CDR2 YYNGEE. The CDR3 loop reads CASSPHNTEAFF. The CDR3 nucleotides are TGTGCCAGCAGCCCACATAACACTGAAGCTTTCTTT.

This clonotype has more than one count but fewer than ten. Since no conserved phenylalanine or tryptophan closes the CDR3, a read error is the likely cause. This rearrangement joins TRBV9 to TRBJ1-1, with D possibly matching TRBD1 (5 bases). With 0 bases removed from V and 3 bases from J, the gap between germline ends came to 12 bases. The CDR3 runs to 15 residues. Germline V gene data show CDR1 as SGDLS and CDR2 as YYNGEE. The CDR3 DNA is TGTGCCAGCAGCGTAGAAGGGGAAACCTACACTGAAGCTTTCCTT. Amino acids: CASSVEGETYTEAFL.

The rearrangement joins TRBV7-2 to TRBJ1-3; a possible D gene is TRBD1 (6 bases). CDR1 and CDR2 (germline): SGHTA, FQGNSA. The CDR3 sequence is 14 residues long. V lost 5 bases, J lost 4 bases, and 12 bases lay in between. CDR3 nucleotides: TGTGCCAGCAGCGCCCGGACAGACGGAAACACCATATATTTT. Residues: CASSARTDGNTIYF.

This clonotype was picked up a small number of times. The rearrangement uses TRBV5-1 and TRBJ2-7, with a weak D call TRBD1 (5 bases). The CDR3 runs 16 residues. Germline CDR1 reads SGHRS; CDR2 reads YFSETQ. Trimming stripped 7 bases from V and 0 bases from J, with 20 bases between. The CDR3 sequence: CASGSGHAGSSYEQYF. The CDR3 DNA is TGCGCCAGCGGTTCCGGACACGCAGGTTCCTCCTACGAGCAGTACTTC.

The V gene is TRBV7-2, the J gene TRBJ2-7; 8 positions agree with TRBD1. There are 14 residues in the CDR3. V shed 5 bases, J shed 4 bases, and the junction held 7 bases outside the gene matches. CDR1 is SGHTA and CDR2 is FQGNSA in the germline V gene. CDR3 loop: CASSHRTGRYEQYF. The CDR3 nucleotides are TGTGCCAGCAGCCACAGGACAGGGAGGTACGAGCAGTACTTC. The complete variable domain, with remaining parts taken from reference TRBV7-2 and TRBJ2-7, reads GAGVSQSPSNKVTEKGKDVELRCDPISGHTALYWYRQSLGQGLEFLIYFQGNSAPDKSGLPSDRFSAERTGGSVSTLTIQRTQQEDSAVYLCASSHRTGRYEQYFGPGTRLTVT.

The table lists this clonotype with a few counts. One end of the junction fails to match germline, which may point to a read error. The chain uses TRBV10-2 and TRBJ1-1; no reliable D call. This CDR3 region has 15 residues. Per germline, CDR1 WSHSY and CDR2 SAAADI. The CDR3: CASSSVTPMNTEAFF. CDR3 DNA: TGCGCCAGCAGTTCAGTGACACCCATGAACACTGAAGCCTTCTTT.

This clonotype was observed a handful of times. The chain's CDR3 is CASTRDRGFNEQYF. The CDR3 DNA reads TGTGCCAGCACTCGGGACAGGGGGTTTAACGAGCAGTACTTC. The rearrangement joins TRBV28 to TRBJ2-1; 11 bases match TRBD1. The J call is uncertain, as TRBJ2-7 better fits the DNA end. CDR1 MDHEN and CDR2 SYDVKM come from the germline V gene. The CDR3 is 14 residues long.

This chain joins TRBV5-1 and TRBJ2-3; D possibly corresponds to TRBD2 (6 bases). Between the trimmed V and J ends, which lost 3 bases and 2 bases, there was a span of 19 bases. Germline CDR1 and CDR2: SGHRS and YFSETQ. CDR3 length: 17 amino acids. CDR3 nucleotides: TGCGCCAGCAGCTGGGCCGGCGGCGGGGAGAACACAGATACGCAGTATTTT. This sequence encodes CASSWAGGGENTDTQYF.

The V gene is TRBV7-2, the J gene TRBJ2-5, with TRBD2 identical over 10 bases. The DNA matches TRBJ2-1 better at its end, which makes the J call doubtful. Germline-derived CDR1 and CDR2 are SGHTA and FQGNSA. This CDR3 has 15 residues. CDR3 in DNA: TGTGCCAGCACACAAAAGTCTAGCGGGAGAAGTGAGCAGTTCTTC. Protein product: CASTQKSSGRSEQFF.

This sequence joins TRBV14 and TRBJ2-5; D gene uncertain. The assigned J gene may be wrong: the sequence end matches TRBJ2-1 better. The CDR3 length is 14 residues. Per germline, CDR1 SGHDN and CDR2 FVKESK. DNA of the CDR3: TGTGCCAGCAGCCAAGCCCTCACCAACAATGAGCAGTTCTTC. Translating it yields CASSQALTNNEQFF.

The chain recombines TRBV7-2 with TRBJ1-2; D perhaps matches TRBD1 (5 bases). The CDR3 is made up of 13 amino acids. V shed 5 bases and J shed 5 bases, with 12 bases lying between them. From germline, CDR1 is SGHTA and CDR2 FQGNSA. CDR3 amino acids: CASSLGTPYGYTF. In nucleotides, the CDR3 is TGTGCCAGCAGCCTCGGGACTCCGTATGGCTACACCTTC.

This chain connects TRBV2 to TRBJ2-7; a weak D match, TRBD1 (6 bases). With 8 bases removed from V and 2 bases from J, the gap between germline ends came to 13 bases. Per germline, CDR1 SNHLY and CDR2 FYNNEI. The CDR3 loop spans 13 amino acids. The CDR3 loop is CASARDTAYEQYF. The CDR3 nucleotides are TGTGCCAGCGCTCGGGACACCGCCTACGAGCAGTACTTC.

This clonotype was seen more than once but under ten times. At one boundary the junction diverges from the germline segment, which might be a read error. The genes are TRBV5-1 and TRBJ2-1, with D possibly TRBD2 on 6 matching bases. The CDR3 has 12 amino acids. Germline V gene lookup returns CDR1 SGHRS and CDR2 YFSETQ. Written as DNA, the CDR3 is TGCACCAGCAGCCCTAGTAGCGGCGAGCAGTTCTTC. It yields the protein CTSSPSSGEQFF.

J is TRBJ2-2 and V is TRBV5-1, with TRBD1 matching over 7 bases. V trimming: 0 bases; J trimming: 0 bases; junction bases outside the gene matches: 2. This CDR3 is built from 16 residues. CDR1 is SGHRS and CDR2 is YFSETQ in the germline V gene. The CDR3 coding sequence is TGCGCCAGCAGCTTGGAGCAGGGGGCGAACACCGGGGAGCTGTTTTTT. Its translation is CASSLEQGANTGELFF.

J is TRBJ2-3 and V is TRBV12-3 or TRBV12-4, with a tentative D call TRBD1 (5 bases). This CDR3 is built from 16 residues. The V gene lost 6 bases and the J gene lost 3 bases, with 19 bases spanning the gap. The chain's CDR3 is CASRGWGRVRTDTQYF. The CDR3 coding sequence is TGTGCCAGCAGGGGATGGGGCAGGGTCCGAACAGATACGCAGTATTTT.